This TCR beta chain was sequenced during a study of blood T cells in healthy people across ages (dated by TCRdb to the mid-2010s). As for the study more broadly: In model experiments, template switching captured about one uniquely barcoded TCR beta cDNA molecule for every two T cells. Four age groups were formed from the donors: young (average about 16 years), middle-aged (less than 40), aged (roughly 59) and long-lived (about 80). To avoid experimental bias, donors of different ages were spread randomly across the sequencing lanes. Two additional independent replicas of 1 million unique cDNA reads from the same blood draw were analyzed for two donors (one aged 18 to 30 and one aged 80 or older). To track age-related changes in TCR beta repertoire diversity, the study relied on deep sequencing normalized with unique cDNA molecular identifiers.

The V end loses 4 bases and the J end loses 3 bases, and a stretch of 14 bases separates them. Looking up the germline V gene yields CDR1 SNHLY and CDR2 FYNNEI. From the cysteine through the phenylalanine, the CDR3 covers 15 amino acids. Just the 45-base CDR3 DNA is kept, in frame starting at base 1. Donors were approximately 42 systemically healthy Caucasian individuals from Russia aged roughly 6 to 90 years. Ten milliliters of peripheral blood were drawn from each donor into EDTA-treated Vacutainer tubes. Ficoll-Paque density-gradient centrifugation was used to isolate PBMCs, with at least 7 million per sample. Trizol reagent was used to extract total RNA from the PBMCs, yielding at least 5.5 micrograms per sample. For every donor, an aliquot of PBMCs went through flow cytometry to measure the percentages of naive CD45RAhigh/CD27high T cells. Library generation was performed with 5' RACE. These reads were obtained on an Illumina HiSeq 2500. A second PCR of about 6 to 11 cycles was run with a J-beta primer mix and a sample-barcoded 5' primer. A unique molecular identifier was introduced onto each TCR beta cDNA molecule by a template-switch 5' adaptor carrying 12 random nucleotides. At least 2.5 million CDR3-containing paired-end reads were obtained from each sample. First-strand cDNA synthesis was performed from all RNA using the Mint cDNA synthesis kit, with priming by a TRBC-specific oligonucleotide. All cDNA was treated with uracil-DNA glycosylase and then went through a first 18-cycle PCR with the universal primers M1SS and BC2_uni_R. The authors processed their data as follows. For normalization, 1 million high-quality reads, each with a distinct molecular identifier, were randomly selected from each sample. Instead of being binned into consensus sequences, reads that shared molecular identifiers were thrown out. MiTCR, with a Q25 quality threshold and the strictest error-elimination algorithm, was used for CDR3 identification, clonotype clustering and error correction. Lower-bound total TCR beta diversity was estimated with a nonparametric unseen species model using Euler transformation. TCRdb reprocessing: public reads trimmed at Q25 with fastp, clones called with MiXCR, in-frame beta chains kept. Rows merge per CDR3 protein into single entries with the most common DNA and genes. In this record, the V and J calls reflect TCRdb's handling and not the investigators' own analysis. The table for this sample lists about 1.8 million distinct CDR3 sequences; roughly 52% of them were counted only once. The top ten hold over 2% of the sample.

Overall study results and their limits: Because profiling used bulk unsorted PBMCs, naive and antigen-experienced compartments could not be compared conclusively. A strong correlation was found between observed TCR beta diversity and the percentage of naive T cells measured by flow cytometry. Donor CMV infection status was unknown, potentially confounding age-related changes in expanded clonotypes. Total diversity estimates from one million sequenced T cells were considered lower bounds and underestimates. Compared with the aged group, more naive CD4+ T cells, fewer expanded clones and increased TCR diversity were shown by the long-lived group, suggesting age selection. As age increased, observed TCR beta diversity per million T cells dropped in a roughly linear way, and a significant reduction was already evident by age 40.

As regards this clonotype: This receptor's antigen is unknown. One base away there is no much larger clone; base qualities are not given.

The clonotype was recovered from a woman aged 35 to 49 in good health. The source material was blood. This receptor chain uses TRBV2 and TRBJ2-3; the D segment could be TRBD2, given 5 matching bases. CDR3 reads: CASSAGVLSTDTQYF. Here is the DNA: TGTGCCAGCAGTGCCGGGGTTCTCTCGACAGATACGCAGTATTTT. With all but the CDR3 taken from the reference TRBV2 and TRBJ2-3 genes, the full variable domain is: EPEVTQTPSHQVTQMGQEVILRCVPISNHLYFYWYRQILGQKVEFLVSFYNNEISEKSEIFDDQFSVERPDGSNFTLKIRSTKLEDSAMYFCASSAGVLSTDTQYFGPGTRLTVL.